Each of the 31 T cell receptor beta chains below was sequenced from the same sample in a study of vaccination and CD4 T cells after COVID-19. The treatment here: approximately nine-day PBMC culture with coronavirus spike peptide pools or control peptides (ViraFEST assay). These TCRs are of unknown antigen specificity. The Oncomine TCR Beta short-read assay sequenced DNA from cultured CD4+ T cells. TCRdb passed the PCR reads through MiXCR, listing each CDR3 protein once. The repertoire consists of about 23,000 distinct CDR3 sequences, with about 53% occurring once and the leading ten covering roughly 2.8%. Sequencing used CD4+ T cells from blood, cultured in vitro. These receptors were obtained from a human donor who had recovered from COVID-19.

The rearrangement joins TRBV7-3 to TRBJ1-2; no firm D call. The length of the CDR3 is 13 residues. The germline V and J ends were trimmed by 5 bases and 8 bases, with 15 bases remaining between them. The V gene's germline CDR1 is SGHTA and CDR2 FQGTGA. The DNA for the CDR3 is TGTGCCAGCAGCCCAACCCCCGGGATCGGCTACACCTTC. It encodes CASSPTPGIGYTF.

This chain connects TRBV20-1 to TRBJ2-7; D unclear. CDR1 is DFQATT and CDR2 is SNEGSKA in the germline V gene (reference sequence). The V gene lost 5 bases and the J gene lost 2 bases, with 19 bases spanning the gap. This CDR3 is 15 amino acids long. The chain's CDR3 is CSAVGRASSTYEQYF. The DNA for the CDR3 is TGCAGTGCTGTCGGCCGTGCCTCATCGACCTACGAGCAGTACTTC.

The CDR3 protein is CASSPTGTQYF. For the CDR3, the DNA is TGTGCCAGCAGCCCTACAGGGACCCAGTACTTC. The chain has TRBV7-2 and TRBJ2-5; D perhaps matches TRBD1 (5 bases). CDR3 size: 11 residues. Germline V gives CDR1 SGHTA, CDR2 FQGNSA. Trimming stripped 5 bases from V and 7 bases from J, with 8 bases between.

The chain is built from TRBV6-1 and TRBJ2-1, with D possibly matching TRBD1 (6 bases). CDR1 is MNHNS, CDR2 SASEGT, per germline. This CDR3 spans 13 amino acids. Trimming removed 3 bases at V and 4 bases at J, with 7 bases between. As DNA, the CDR3 is TGTGCCAGCAGTGACCAGGGGTACAATGAGCAGTTCTTC. It yields the protein CASSDQGYNEQFF.

J is TRBJ2-2 and V is TRBV4-2; possibly TRBD2 for D (5 bases). Trimming left V 2 bases short and J 1 base short, with 8 bases between. The CDR3 contains 15 residues. The germline CDR1 and CDR2 sequences are LGHNA and YNFKEQ. CDR3 DNA: TGTGCCAGCAGCCAACCGGGAATGAACACCGGGGAGCTGTTTTTT. Protein: CASSQPGMNTGELFF.

The genes are TRBV7-3 and TRBJ2-2; the match to TRBD1 covers 7 bases. The CDR3 is 17 residues long. The J segment lost 5 bases and the V segment lost 5 bases, leaving 14 bases of the junction unmatched. Per germline, CDR1 SGHTA and CDR2 FQGTGA. The CDR3 loop is CASSPAGTTGRTGELFF. CDR3 nucleotides: TGTGCCAGCAGCCCAGCCGGAACGACAGGGAGAACCGGGGAGCTGTTTTTT.

The V gene is TRBV6-2 or TRBV6-3, the J gene TRBJ2-5, with 7 bases fitting TRBD2. Germline V gene sequence: CDR1 MNHEY, CDR2 SVGEGT. This CDR3 region has 13 residues. Trimming removed 10 bases from V and 5 bases from J; junction bases left unmatched: 10. DNA for the CDR3: TGTGCCACAAGGGAAAGCGGGACGGAGACCCAGTACTTC. This gives the protein CATRESGTETQYF.

The V gene is TRBV24-1, the J gene TRBJ1-1; TRBD1 might be the D (5 bases). CDR1 KGHDR and CDR2 SFDVKD come from the germline V gene. V lost 1 base, J lost 4 bases, and 15 bases lay in between. CDR3 size: 16 residues. CDR3 loop: CATSDFLNRRGTEAFF. The DNA of the CDR3 is TGTGCCACCAGTGATTTTTTAAACAGGAGAGGCACTGAAGCTTTCTTT.

This rearrangement joins TRBV30 to TRBJ1-4, with a possible D match to TRBD1 (6 bases). The germline gives CDR1 GTSNPN, CDR2 SVGIG (reference sequence). The CDR3 contains 13 residues. Trimming took 7 bases from V and 5 from J, leaving 14 bases between them. The CDR3 coding sequence is TGTGCCTTCGCTCGGGGGGGCAATGAAAAACTGTTTTTT. Amino acids: CAFARGGNEKLFF.

The V gene is TRBV7-9, the J gene TRBJ1-3; TRBD1 matches at 9 bases. The CDR3 length is 16 residues. J lost 1 base, V lost 0 bases, and 1 base had no gene match. The V gene's germline CDR1 is SEHNR and CDR2 FQNEAQ (reference sequence). The CDR3: CASSLAGQGSGNTIYF. The CDR3 nucleotides read TGTGCCAGCAGCTTAGCTGGACAGGGGTCTGGAAACACCATATATTTT.

J is TRBJ1-5 and V is TRBV7-2; 7 bases are a match to TRBD1. The CDR3 is 15 amino acids. Trimming removed 4 bases from V and 1 base from J; junction bases left unmatched: 4. Germline V CDR1 and CDR2: SGHTA, FQGNSA. CDR3 DNA sequence: TGTGCCAGCAGCTCAGGGGGGGGAAGCAATCAGCCCCAGCATTTT. Translating it yields CASSSGGGSNQPQHF.

The genes are TRBV7-8 and TRBJ1-2, with D unclear. This CDR3 has 13 amino acids. The germline CDR1 and CDR2 sequences are SGHVS and FQNEAQ. The germline V and J ends were trimmed by 6 bases and 1 base, with 9 bases remaining between them. CDR3 residues: CASSPGSNYGYTF. The DNA for the CDR3 is TGTGCCAGCAGTCCCGGGAGTAACTATGGCTACACCTTC.

This chain joins TRBV11-3 and TRBJ1-4; TRBD1 is a possible D gene (6 bases). CDR3 size: 14 residues. Trimming shortened V by 6 bases and J by 5 bases, and 13 bases separated the two germline ends. Germline values: CDR1 SGHNT, CDR2 YENEEA. The CDR3 sequence: CASSRGQQNEKLFF. The CDR3 nucleotides read TGTGCCAGCAGTCGAGGACAGCAGAATGAAAAACTGTTTTTT.

This chain connects TRBV20-1 to TRBJ2-7; possibly TRBD2 for D (7 bases). CDR3 size: 15 residues. The germline V gene has CDR1 DFQATT and CDR2 SNEGSKA (reference sequence). V dropped 0 bases and J dropped 3 bases, with 15 bases sitting between them. The CDR3 nucleotides are TGCAGTGCTAGAGATACAAGGGGGGGACGCTACGAGCAGTACTTC. It yields the protein CSARDTRGGRYEQYF.

This clonotype was seen only a few times. This chain uses TRBV7-2 with TRBJ2-5; TRBD2 agrees at 14 bases. CDR1 is SGHTA and CDR2 is FQGNSA in the germline V gene. CDR3 length: 18 amino acids. With V trimmed by 4 bases and J by 0 bases, 7 bases remained unmatched. The CDR3 DNA reads as TGTGCCAGCAGCTCCGGACTAGCGGGAGGCCTGTACCAAGAGACCCAGTACTTC. It is translated as CASSSGLAGGLYQETQYF.

The chain joins TRBV19 to TRBJ1-1, with 10 positions matching TRBD1. CDR1 and CDR2 from the germline V gene are LNHDA and SQIVND (reference sequence). J was trimmed by 4 bases and V by 5 bases; bases with no gene match: 10. The CDR3 sequence is 16 residues long. Here the CDR3 DNA reads TGTGCCAGTAGTCCGATGGGTGGGGACAGGGGCACTGAAGCTTTCTTT. Its protein product is CASSPMGGDRGTEAFF.

The V and J genes are TRBV27 and TRBJ1-1; 7 nucleotides line up with TRBD1. The CDR3 is 14 residues long. Germline lookup yields CDR1 MNHEY and CDR2 SMNVEV (reference sequence). The V gene end was trimmed by 6 bases and the J gene end by 5 bases; junction bases not matched to a gene: 9. CDR3 sequence: CASRQGEGWTEAFF. The CDR3 nucleotides are TGTGCCAGCAGGCAGGGGGAGGGGTGGACTGAAGCTTTCTTT.

In this sample, this clonotype turned up once. The rearrangement links TRBV20-1 to TRBJ2-1, with D perhaps matching TRBD2 (7 bases). V dropped 3 bases and J dropped 5 bases, with 14 bases sitting between them. Germline values: CDR1 DFQATT, CDR2 SNEGSKA (reference sequence). CDR3 size: 14 residues. In nucleotides, the CDR3 is TGCAGTGCTAGTTTGGTGGGGGGGCACAATGAGCAGTTCTTC. Its protein product is CSASLVGGHNEQFF.

DNA for the CDR3: TGTGCCAGCAGTCCGGGGACAGGGACGGGGCCCCTCCACTTT. Residues: CASSPGTGTGPLHF. V gene TRBV7-3 combines with J gene TRBJ1-6; 9 bases align to TRBD1. V lost 6 bases, J lost 13 bases, and 10 bases stayed unmatched. CDR3 size: 14 residues. Per germline, CDR1 SGHTA and CDR2 FQGTGA.

This chain links TRBV7-3 with TRBJ2-1; no clear D. V dropped 3 bases and J dropped 2 bases, with 8 bases sitting between them. CDR1 and CDR2 from the germline V gene are SGHTA and FQGTGA. The CDR3 runs to 14 residues. As DNA, the CDR3 is TGTGCCAGCAGCTTGTCTGGGGCCTACAATGAGCAGTTCTTC. Its protein is CASSLSGAYNEQFF.

V and J are TRBV6-5 and TRBJ1-2; D ambiguous. Germline V gene data show CDR1 as MNHEY and CDR2 as SVGAGI. Between the trimmed V and J ends, which lost 2 bases and 4 bases, there was a span of 8 bases. The CDR3 consists of 13 residues. The CDR3 region has the DNA TGTGCCAGCAGTTACCAACCCCGCTATGGCTACACCTTC. Protein product: CASSYQPRYGYTF.

The gene calls are TRBV20-1 and TRBJ2-5; 7 positions match TRBD1. CDR3 size: 13 residues. J was trimmed by 5 bases and V by 6 bases; bases with no gene match: 9. Germline V gene lookup returns CDR1 DFQATT and CDR2 SNEGSKA (reference sequence). Here the CDR3 reads CSAPGQTSETQYF. As DNA, the CDR3 is TGCAGTGCCCCGGGACAGACCAGTGAGACCCAGTACTTC.

V gene TRBV20-1 combines with J gene TRBJ1-2; D remains unclear. Per the germline V gene, CDR1 is DFQATT and CDR2 is SNEGSKA (reference sequence). The CDR3 is made up of 16 amino acids. Trimming shortened V by 0 bases and J by 8 bases, and 22 bases separated the two germline ends. The CDR3 protein is CSARDLPRIRNDGYTF. As DNA, the CDR3 is TGCAGTGCTAGAGATCTCCCGAGGATCCGCAATGACGGCTACACCTTC.

This rearrangement joins TRBV21-1 to TRBJ1-2; the D call TRBD1 from the table was never checked on the DNA. TRBV21-1 is deemed a pseudogene. CDR3 size: 16 residues. CDR3 amino acids: CASSKVGDRGSYGYTF. The CDR3 DNA reads as TGTGCCAGCAGCAAAGTCGGGGACAGGGGATCCTATGGCTACACCTTC.

The chain recombines TRBV10-3 with TRBJ1-3; 7 bases line up with TRBD1. V lost 4 bases, J lost 2 bases, and 8 bases stayed unmatched. Germline V lookup: CDR1 ENHRY, CDR2 SYGVKD. This CDR3 comprises 16 residues. Here the CDR3 reads CAISATTGETGNTIYF. CDR3 bases: TGTGCCATCAGTGCCACTACAGGGGAGACTGGAAACACCATATATTTT.

This clonotype has a single count. This chain connects TRBV6-1 to TRBJ2-7; D tentatively fits TRBD1 or TRBD2 (5 bases each). CDR1 MNHNS and CDR2 SASEGT come from the germline V gene. V shed 6 bases and J shed 4 bases, with 19 bases lying between them. This CDR3 comprises 15 residues. The CDR3 spells CASSRTGTESYEQYF. CDR3 nucleotide sequence: TGTGCCAGCAGCCGGACCGGGACGGAATCTTACGAGCAGTACTTC.

The chain employs TRBV11-3 and TRBJ2-3; D is perhaps TRBD1 or TRBD2 (5 bases each). The ends were cut back, 1 base at V and 1 base at J, with 12 bases in the middle. CDR3 length equals 16 residues. CDR1 is SGHNT and CDR2 is YENEEA in the germline V gene. Here the CDR3 reads CASSLGGVSGTDTQYF. The DNA for the CDR3 is TGTGCCAGCAGCTTAGGAGGGGTATCTGGCACAGATACGCAGTATTTT.

This clonotype has only one observation. V gene TRBV5-6 combines with J gene TRBJ2-2, with D tentatively TRBD1 (6 bases). With 1 base removed from V and 6 bases from J, the gap between germline ends came to 13 bases. The germline V gene has CDR1 SGHDT and CDR2 YYEEEE. This CDR3 is built from 15 residues. The CDR3 loop is CASSLPETGAGELFF. Here the CDR3 DNA reads TGTGCCAGCAGCTTGCCAGAGACAGGCGCCGGGGAGCTGTTTTTT.

This clonotype was counted only a few times. The gene calls are TRBV27 and TRBJ1-6; weak D call: TRBD1 (5 bases). The CDR3 runs to 15 residues. Germline CDR1 is MNHEY and CDR2 is SMNVEV (reference sequence). Trimming took 6 bases from V and 9 from J, leaving 18 bases between them. The CDR3 DNA is TGTGCCAGCAGCGTGTTCCCAGGCCAGGGTTCACCCCTCCACTTT. This sequence encodes CASSVFPGQGSPLHF.

This clonotype came up a few times. The chain carries TRBV19 and TRBJ1-1; D not resolved. The CDR3 extends over 12 amino acids. V lost 9 bases and J lost 3, with 11 bases in between. Germline V gene sequence: CDR1 LNHDA, CDR2 SQIVND (reference sequence). This CDR3 is CASRETYTEAFF. The CDR3 DNA reads as TGTGCCAGCCGAGAAACCTACACTGAAGCTTTCTTT. Variable domain in full (rest from reference TRBV19 and TRBJ1-1): DGGITQSPKYLFRKEGQNVTLSCEQNLNHDAMYWYRQDPGQGLRLIYYSQIVNDFQKGDIAEGYSVSREKKESFPLTVTSAQKNPTAFYLCASRETYTEAFFGQGTRLTVV.

The J gene is TRBJ1-1, the V gene TRBV28; TRBD1 agrees at 7 bases. With 6 bases clipped from V and 7 bases from J, the junction kept 2 bases outside the gene matches. This CDR3 contains 11 residues. In germline, CDR1 is MDHEN, CDR2 SYDVKM. CDR3: CASSNRGEAFF. DNA for the CDR3: TGTGCCAGCAGCAACAGGGGTGAAGCTTTCTTT. The entire variable domain, with the rest obtained from reference TRBV28 and TRBJ1-1, is as follows: DVKVTQSSRYLVKRTGEKVFLECVQDMDHENMFWYRQDPGLGLRLIYFSYDVKMKEKGDIPEGYSVSREKKERFSLILESASTNQTSMYLCASSNRGEAFFGQGTRLTVV.